The TCR beta chain under discussion was sequenced for a study of blood T cell repertoires in COVID-19. This CDR3 has 15 residues. Germline V gene lookup returns CDR1 SEHNR and CDR2 FQNEAQ (reference sequence). Trimming removed 2 bases at V and 5 bases at J, with 12 bases between. TCRdb's copy holds only in-frame clones and misses some; the assay was immunoSEQ multiplex PCR. The sample lists 300,000 or so clones; 90% were seen once. There are a few counts of this clone. Sequenced input: peripheral blood. V is TRBV7-9 and J is TRBJ2-2, with no clear D. The TCR was taken from a woman aged 25 to 39 with COVID-19, enrolled during active disease. CDR3 sequence reads: CASSLMRTATGELFF. In nucleotides, the CDR3 is TGTGCCAGCAGCTTAATGAGAACTGCTACCGGGGAGCTGTTTTTT.